Sequencing of this TCR beta chain was carried out in a study of shared clonotypes between healthy human individuals. It was CD45RO-negative cells, positively selected for CCR7, that made up naive CD8 cells, with terminally differentiated effector memory CD45RA+ cells excluded. Those who donated were healthy HIV-negative adults, with no recent acute infections or vaccinations reported. The authors split each subset's genomic DNA evenly across several immunoSEQ plates. Sequencing used immunoSEQ multiplex PCR; TCRdb keeps in-frame clones, though not all of them. The sample has around 2,100,000 clones; about 95% are singletons. Study-wide points: Incomplete sequencing of sorted subsets was indicated by rarefaction despite large depth. With several donors compared, about 5.2% of naive CD4 clonotypes were shared.

V trimming: 1 base; J trimming: 7 bases; junction bases outside the gene matches: 14. The germline CDR1 and CDR2 sequences are MGHRA and YSYEKL. The CDR3 covers 17 residues. To note about this clone: The antigen is not known.

The chain couples TRBV4-1 to TRBJ2-3; 7 nucleotides line up with TRBD2. The specimen sequenced was naive CD8+ T cells sorted from blood. The TCR originated in a man younger than 30 in good health. In nucleotides, the CDR3 is TGCGCCAGCAGCCAAGTCAAGAGGACTAGTACAGAGCATACGCAGTATTTT. Residues: CASSQVKRTSTEHTQYF.